Listed below are T cell receptor beta chains from one sample, sequenced in a study of cytomegalovirus exposure and HLA in healthy donors. Assay used: immunoSEQ multiplex PCR; TCRdb lists only in-frame clones, some missing. The sample lists 150,000 or so clones, about three quarters occurring once. Sequenced material: PBMCs. These receptors were obtained from a middle-aged man in good health and CMV-seropositive. The conserved cysteine and the conserved F or W are not part of the CDR3 here.

J	V	length	CDR3
TRBJ1-4	TRBV28	13	ASSSKGATNEKLF
TRBJ1-1	TRBV10-3	11	AIRGDRNTEAF
TRBJ1-1	TRBV6-5	12	ASSYSGLLTEAF
TRBJ2-7	TRBV7-6	13	ASSSGQGGYYEQY
TRBJ1-1	TRBV5-4	14	ASSRARDRTNTEAF
TRBJ1-2	TRBV7-6	13	ASSLGTASGYGYT
TRBJ1-5	TRBV4-1	14	ASSQDGGLGNQPQH
TRBJ2-5	TRBV18	13	ASSPSVGGGETQY
TRBJ1-1	TRBV5-5	11	ASSSRDRDLAF
TRBJ2-5	TRBV10-3	12	AISEAAGAETQY
TRBJ1-4	TRBV6-5	11	ATQRTGGRKLF
TRBJ1-4	TRBV25-1	15	ASSERQGLYANEKLF
TRBJ1-3	TRBV10-2	13	ASSEVGLSGNTIY
TRBJ2-7	TRBV4-2	13	ASSQDLQGSYEQY
TRBJ2-1	TRBV5-1	14	ASSLGGTGGFNEQF
TRBJ2-5	TRBV19	13	ASRLTSGLQETQY
TRBJ2-5	TRBV18	13	ASSLSPGNQETQY
TRBJ2-1	TRBV11-2	12	ASSLDRSGEGKF
TRBJ1-1	TRBV6-5	11	ASTLDRDTEAF
TRBJ1-5	TRBV7-9	11	ASSPDSYQPQH
TRBJ2-7	TRBV7-9	14	ASSLARASGNNEQY
TRBJ2-1	TRBV7-9	15	ASSSTLGPFADNEQF
TRBJ2-7	TRBV9	13	ASSVAAGANYEQY
TRBJ1-1	TRBV7-6	13	ASSLVGGAGTEAF
TRBJ1-6	TRBV10-3	11	AITQETNSPLH
TRBJ1-4	TRBV5-1	12	ASSLGTANEKLF
TRBJ2-7	TRBV30	16	ATSGREYRLAGDYEQY
TRBJ1-2	TRBV6-5	11	ASSSTAFYGYT
TRBJ2-7	TRBV19	12	ASSGRALYDEQY
TRBJ2-6	TRBV6-1	10	ASLSGANVLT
TRBJ2-7	TRBV11-2	10	ASRHDSDEQY
TRBJ2-7	TRBV7-9	16	ASSLAERRQGVTYEQY
TRBJ2-3	TRBV2	10	ASRIEADTQY
TRBJ2-5	TRBV13	12	ASSGTSGQETQY
TRBJ2-1	TRBV29-1	15	SAPPGLAGGDYNEQF
TRBJ1-1	TRBV15	12	ATSRLTRDTEAF
TRBJ2-1	TRBV10-2	15	ASSHWSGGRRNNEQF
TRBJ2-7	TRBV2	9	ASRGFYEQY
TRBJ2-5	TRBV6-5	12	ASSYGTVQETQY
TRBJ2-7	TRBV14	14	ASSQESGRGYYEQY
TRBJ1-1	TRBV28	11	ASSFEGSRGNF
TRBJ2-3	TRBV9	12	ASSVGGLADTQY
TRBJ2-3	TRBV11-2	9	ASSRTDTQY
TRBJ2-1	TRBV19	15	ASSVFLADYSYNEQF
TRBJ2-7	TRBV5-1	13	ASSLGLATTYEQY
TRBJ1-3	TRBV18	13	ASSPPGGSRNTIY
TRBJ1-1	TRBV2	11	ASSEDGQLEAF
TRBJ1-4	TRBV5-8	13	ASSFSGATNEKLF
TRBJ2-1	TRBV9	15	ASSFSPGTSGGNEQF
TRBJ2-5	TRBV28	12	ASRWRDSQETQY
TRBJ1-4	TRBV5-1	11	ASSPGGGEKLF
TRBJ2-5	TRBV28	11	ASSLSVRETQY
TRBJ2-2	TRBV18	15	ASSPVGTGGYPGELF
TRBJ1-1	TRBV4-3	14	ASSQVRQGANTEAF
TRBJ1-2	TRBV29-1	9	SVVTDYGYT
TRBJ1-1	TRBV19	11	ASSVTGNTEAF
TRBJ1-4	TRBV19	14	ASSRPTGQGGEKLF